This TCR beta chain was sequenced during a study of T cell responses to AZD1222 COVID-19 vaccine. Study-level results: Nearly half of spike-specific TCRs reportedly go after variant regions that carry no mutations. Repertoire sampling was restricted to post-peak T cell response timepoints. Donors were mostly white British, more females; clonal diversity possibly underestimated.

Trimming pared 6 bases from V and 10 bases from J, leaving 19 bases between. In germline, CDR1 is MRHNA, CDR2 SNTAGT. This CDR3 spans 14 amino acids. Here immunoSEQ multiplex PCR was the method, and the copy in TCRdb shows in-frame clones only, minus some. Of under 140,000 clones in the sample, around 90% are singletons; the top ten hold roughly 15%. On this clone itself: Antigen specificity is unknown.

The material sequenced was peripheral blood, taken 28 days after the second AZD1222 dose. The chain employs TRBV6-4 and TRBJ2-1, with D perhaps TRBD1 (8 bases). The TCR was taken from an adult who received the AZD1222 COVID-19 vaccine. CDR3 coding DNA: TGTGCCAGCAGCGGACAGGGAGGGACCTCGGAGCAGTTCTTC. Its protein is CASSGQGGTSEQFF.